The T cell receptor beta chain under discussion was sequenced for a study of T cell responses to AZD1222 COVID-19 vaccine. Notes on the study in general: Donor demographics were predominantly white British with a female majority; clonal diversity may be underestimated.

The V and J ends lost 0 bases and 8 bases, in that order; junction bases with no gene match: 6. Germline values: CDR1 SGHRS, CDR2 YFSETQ. CDR3 size: 16 residues. On this clone itself: Its specificity is unknown.

The data were produced by immunoSEQ multiplex PCR, yet TCRdb's version contains in-frame clones alone and is incomplete. The profile shows some 120,000 clones, 85% to 95% of them singletons. Combined were second doses at about 4 or about 12 weeks. Here the sequenced sample was peripheral blood, taken 28 days after the second AZD1222 dose. The clonotype comes from an adult who received the AZD1222 COVID-19 vaccine. The chain carries TRBV5-1 and TRBJ2-1, with 12 bases lining up with TRBD2. The chain's CDR3 is CASSLVTSGSEYEQFF. CDR3 in DNA: TGCGCCAGCAGCTTGGTGACTAGCGGGAGCGAGTATGAGCAGTTCTTC.